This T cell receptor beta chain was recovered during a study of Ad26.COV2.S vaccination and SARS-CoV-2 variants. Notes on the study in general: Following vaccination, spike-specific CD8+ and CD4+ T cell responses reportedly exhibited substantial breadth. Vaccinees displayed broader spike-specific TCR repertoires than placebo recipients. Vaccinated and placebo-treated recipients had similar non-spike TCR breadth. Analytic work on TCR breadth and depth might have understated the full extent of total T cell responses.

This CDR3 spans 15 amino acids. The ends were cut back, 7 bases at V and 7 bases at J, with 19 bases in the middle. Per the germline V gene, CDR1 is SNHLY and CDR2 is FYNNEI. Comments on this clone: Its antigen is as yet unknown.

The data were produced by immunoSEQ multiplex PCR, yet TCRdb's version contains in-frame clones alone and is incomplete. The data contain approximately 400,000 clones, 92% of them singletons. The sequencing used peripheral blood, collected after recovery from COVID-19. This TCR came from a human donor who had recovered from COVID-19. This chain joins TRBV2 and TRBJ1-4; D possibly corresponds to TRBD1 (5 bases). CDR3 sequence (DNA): TGTGCCAGCACGCAACCGCCTGGGGGGGGTGAAAAACTGTTTTTT. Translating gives CASTQPPGGGEKLFF.